This T cell receptor beta chain derives from a study of naive and memory T cell subsets. The CDR3 totals 14 residues. V shed 4 bases and J shed 4 bases, with 15 bases lying between them. The germline V gene encodes CDR1 SGHRS and CDR2 YFSETQ. Study results and caveats: Possibly reflecting memory cells re-expressing CD45RA, a few larger clonotypes occurred in naive repertoires, especially CD8. The power law exponent of TCR abundance differed between naive and memory cells.

Both TRBC1 and TRBC2 were covered by a beta constant-region primer of two equimolar oligonucleotides. Nested alpha and beta constant-region primers with the SP2 primer drove four PCR rounds on ligated cDNA. TCRdb reprocessed the UMI-ligation and nested PCR reads with MiXCR, giving one entry per CDR3 protein. The data hold over 130,000 distinct CDR3 sequences, with under 25% observed a single time. This clonotype was observed a few times. The antigen is undetermined. This receptor was taken from a human donor in good health. The sample comprised naive CD8+ T cells from blood. The chain employs TRBV5-1 and TRBJ2-7; D perhaps matches TRBD2 (6 bases). The CDR3: CASSPRDFGYEQYF. DNA of the CDR3: TGCGCCAGCAGCCCCCGGGACTTCGGATACGAGCAGTACTTC.